This T cell receptor (beta chain) was observed in a study of T cells in Graves' hyperthyroidism and ophthalmopathy. RNA transcripts yielded amplified TCR beta CDR3 regions. A first-round RT-PCR of the TCR CDR3 used the HTBI primer set. MiXCR, run by TCRdb on the multiplex PCR reads, gives a single entry per CDR3 protein. This table holds 490,000 or so distinct CDR3 sequences, roughly 23% found once. A note on this clonotype: The target antigen is unknown.

The CDR3 sequence is 16 residues long. V was clipped by 6 bases and J by 1 base, with 18 bases between them. Germline loops: CDR1 DFQATT, CDR2 SNEGSKA (reference sequence). General study findings and limits: A median around 5.9 months before onset, the model predicted ophthalmopathy. Appearing also in blood were most of the thyroid clonotypes expanded above 0.001.

Specimen: blood. The receptor was derived from a woman aged 70-85 years with Graves' ophthalmopathy. This chain uses TRBV20-1 with TRBJ2-2; the D gene could be TRBD1 or TRBD2 (6 bases each). CDR3 loop: CSAEGRGPQNTGELFF. CDR3 DNA: TGCAGTGCAGAGGGCCGGGGGCCCCAGAACACCGGGGAGCTGTTTTTT.